This T cell receptor (beta chain) was retrieved from a study of OX40 agonist ivuxolimab in advanced cancers. Describing the broader study: Ivuxolimab was an agonistic, fully human IgG2 monoclonal antibody directed against OX40 (CD134), a costimulatory receptor. Intravenous ivuxolimab was administered to patients every 2 weeks at six dose levels: 0.01, 0.1, 0.3, 1.5, 3 and 10 mg/kg. Of the approximately 50 patients in dose escalation, around 19 had hepatocellular carcinoma, some 15 had melanoma, 9 had renal cell carcinoma and 9 had head and neck cancer. In the dose-escalation cohort, roughly 80% of patients were male, and the mean age was approximately 55 years, with a range of roughly 20 to 80. Prior anti-PD-1, anti-PD-L1 or anti-CTLA-4 therapy was permitted, and about two fifths of dose-escalation patients had received checkpoint inhibitors. Partial responses occurred in three dose-escalation patients, of whom one had hepatocellular carcinoma and two had cutaneous melanoma. Peripheral TCRbeta sequencing aimed to test whether ivuxolimab altered TCR sequence diversity and caused clonal T-cell expansion. The monotherapy dose-escalation portion (N ≈ 52 patients) of the phase I ivuxolimab trial is reported in the paper. On the study overall, not on this receptor specifically: The antigen specificity of the clonally expanded peripheral T cells was not determined. In partial responders in the 0.1-3.0 mg/kg groups, normalized peripheral clonal expansion was found to be among the lowest, especially among CD8+ T cells. At doses from 0.1 to 3.0 mg/kg, clonal expansion was seen in both CD4+ and CD8+ blood T cells between baseline and week 6. After ivuxolimab, more expanded clones were found on average in CD8+ T cells than in CD4+ T cells. Low levels of normalized T-cell clonal expansion were also seen in some patients who did not respond.

The trial excluded patients who had a history of autoimmune disease or were on systemic immunosuppression. Peripheral blood for TCR sequencing was collected from all dose cohorts at baseline, on cycle 4 day 1, and on cycle 7 day 1. Samples came from an open-label, multicenter, first-in-human phase I dose-escalation trial of ivuxolimab. Adults with locally advanced or metastatic melanoma, renal cell carcinoma, hepatocellular carcinoma or head and neck squamous cell carcinoma were enrolled in the trial. Before TCR sequencing, CD4+ T cells and CD8+ T cells were sorted from peripheral blood as separate populations. For sequencing of the TCRbeta CDR3 region, genomic DNA was extracted from the sorted cells. The immunoSEQ Assay was used for sequencing of TCRbeta CDR3 regions. As stored in TCRdb, this immuneACCESS dataset retains in-frame rearrangements with V and J assigned. A fraction of the clones does not appear; measured against another copy, unresolved V genes explain less than half of the discrepancy, and the remainder lacks a known reason. This sample gives about 63,000 clones in total; about four fifths of them show up just once. 1% of the sample is taken by the ten largest.

As for this clone: Its cognate antigen has yet to be identified. The sample holds no much larger clone one base away, and base qualities are not on file.

From cysteine to phenylalanine, the CDR3 is 14 amino acids long. The kept DNA is CDR3 alone, 42 bases in frame from the first base. The germline V gene supplies CDR1 MNHNS and CDR2 SASEGT. V sheds 6 bases and J sheds 1 base, leaving 12 bases between their ends. The starting material was CD4+ or CD8+ T cells sorted from blood, obtained in a trial of the OX40 agonist ivuxolimab. Recombination joined TRBV6-1 with TRBJ1-1; no D segment can be confidently identified. This TCR was sampled from an adult with an advanced solid tumor such as melanoma, head and neck, liver or kidney cancer. The CDR3 has the sequence CASREQLWNTEAFF. DNA sequence: TGTGCCAGCAGAGAGCAGCTTTGGAACACTGAAGCTTTCTTT.